Included here is one T cell receptor (beta chain) sequence, with context. The data derive from a study of blood T cell repertoires in COVID-19. About the study: Researchers got acute and convalescent COVID-19 samples from the United States, Italy and Spain. The cDNA or gDNA used as material had been derived from T cells, B-cell-depleted T cells, or PBMCs.

Per the authors' pipeline: Amplifying reference gene primers gave estimates of nucleated cell counts. Sequenced by immunoSEQ multiplex PCR; TCRdb stores in-frame clones only, minus some. The V and J calls and clone size are taken from that table; D and trimming were inferred from the DNA. The data contain more than 45,000 clones, 80% to 90% of them seen just once; the ten biggest clones take up 2.5% to 3%. The sample consisted of peripheral blood. This TCR derives from a woman older than 75 with acute or convalescent COVID-19.

CDR3 protein: CASSYPGTGKFYGYTF. CDR3 in DNA: TGTGCCAGCAGCTACCCGGGGACAGGGAAATTCTATGGCTACACCTTC. V usage is TRBV7-2 and J usage is TRBJ1-2, with TRBD1 matching over 9 bases. The CDR3 extends over 16 amino acids. The V and J ends lost 4 bases and 4 bases, in that order; junction bases with no gene match: 10. The germline CDR1 and CDR2 sequences are SGHTA and FQGNSA.